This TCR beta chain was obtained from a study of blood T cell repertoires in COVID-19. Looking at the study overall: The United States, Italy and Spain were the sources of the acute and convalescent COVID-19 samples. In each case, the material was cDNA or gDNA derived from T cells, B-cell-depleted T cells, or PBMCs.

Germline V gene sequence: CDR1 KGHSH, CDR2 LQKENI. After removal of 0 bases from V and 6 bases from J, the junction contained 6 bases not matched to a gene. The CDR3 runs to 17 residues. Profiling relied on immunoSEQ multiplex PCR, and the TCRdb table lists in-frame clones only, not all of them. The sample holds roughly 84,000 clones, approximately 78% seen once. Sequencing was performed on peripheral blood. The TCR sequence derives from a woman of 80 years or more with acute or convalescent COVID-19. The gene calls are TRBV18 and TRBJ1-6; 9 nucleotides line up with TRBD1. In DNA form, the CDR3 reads TGTGCCAGCTCACCACCCCTAGGGACAGGGAGTAATTCACCCCTCCACTTT. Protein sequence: CASSPPLGTGSNSPLHF.